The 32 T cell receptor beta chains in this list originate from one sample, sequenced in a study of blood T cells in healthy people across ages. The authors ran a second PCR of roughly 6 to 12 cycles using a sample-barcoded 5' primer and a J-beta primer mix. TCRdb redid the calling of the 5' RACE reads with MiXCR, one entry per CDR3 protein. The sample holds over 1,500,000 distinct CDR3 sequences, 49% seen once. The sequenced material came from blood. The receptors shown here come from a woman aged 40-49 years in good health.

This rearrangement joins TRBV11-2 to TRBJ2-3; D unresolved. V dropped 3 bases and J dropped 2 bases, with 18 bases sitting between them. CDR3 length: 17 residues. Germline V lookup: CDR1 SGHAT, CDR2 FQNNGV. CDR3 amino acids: CASSFPTTILSTDTQYF. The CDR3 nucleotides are TGTGCCAGCAGCTTCCCGACAACAATCTTATCCACAGATACGCAGTATTTT.

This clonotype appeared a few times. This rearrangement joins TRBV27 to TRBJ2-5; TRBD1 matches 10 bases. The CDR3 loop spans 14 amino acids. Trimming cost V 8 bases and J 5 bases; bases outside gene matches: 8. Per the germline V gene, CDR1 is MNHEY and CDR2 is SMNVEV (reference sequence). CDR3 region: CASGGGQGTETQYF. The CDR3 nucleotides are TGTGCCAGCGGTGGGGGACAGGGGACGGAGACCCAGTACTTC.

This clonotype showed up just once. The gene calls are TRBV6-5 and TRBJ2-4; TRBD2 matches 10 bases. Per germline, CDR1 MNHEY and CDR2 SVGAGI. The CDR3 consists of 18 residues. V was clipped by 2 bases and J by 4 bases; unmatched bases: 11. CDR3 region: CASSYLAGVLSGKNIQYF. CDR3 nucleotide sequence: TGTGCCAGCAGTTACCTAGCGGGGGTGCTTAGCGGAAAAAACATTCAGTACTTC.

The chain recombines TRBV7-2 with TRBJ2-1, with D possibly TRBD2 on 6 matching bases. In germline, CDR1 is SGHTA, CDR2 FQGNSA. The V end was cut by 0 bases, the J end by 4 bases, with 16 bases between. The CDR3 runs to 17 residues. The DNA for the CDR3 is TGTGCCAGCAGCTTAGCCCTCGGCGGGGCGCCTTACAATGAGCAGTTCTTC. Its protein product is CASSLALGGAPYNEQFF.

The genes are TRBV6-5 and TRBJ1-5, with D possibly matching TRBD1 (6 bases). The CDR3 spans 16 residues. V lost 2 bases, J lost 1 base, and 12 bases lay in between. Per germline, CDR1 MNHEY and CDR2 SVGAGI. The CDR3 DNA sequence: TGTGCCAGCAGTTACGGGGGCCGAACGAGCAATCAGCCCCAGCATTTT. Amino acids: CASSYGGRTSNQPQHF.

Written as DNA, the CDR3 is TGTGCCAGCAGAGCTGCGGGGTTCTTCAATGAGCAGTTCTTC. Amino acid sequence: CASRAAGFFNEQFF. The chain links TRBV7-2 to TRBJ2-1, with D possibly TRBD2 on 6 matching bases. CDR1 is SGHTA, CDR2 FQGNSA, per germline. The length of the CDR3 is 14 residues. V gave up 6 bases and J gave up 6 bases, with 15 bases separating them.

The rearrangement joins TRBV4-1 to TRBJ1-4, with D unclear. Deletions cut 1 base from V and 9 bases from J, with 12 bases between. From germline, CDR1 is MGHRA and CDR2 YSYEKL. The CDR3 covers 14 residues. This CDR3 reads CASSQVGPGKKLFF. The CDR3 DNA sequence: TGCGCCAGCAGCCAAGTCGGACCTGGGAAAAAACTGTTTTTT.

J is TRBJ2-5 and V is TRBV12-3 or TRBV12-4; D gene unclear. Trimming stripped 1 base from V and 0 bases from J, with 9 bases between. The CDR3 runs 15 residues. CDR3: CASSLGRNNQETQYF. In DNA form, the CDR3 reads TGTGCCAGCAGTTTAGGTCGTAATAACCAAGAGACCCAGTACTTC.

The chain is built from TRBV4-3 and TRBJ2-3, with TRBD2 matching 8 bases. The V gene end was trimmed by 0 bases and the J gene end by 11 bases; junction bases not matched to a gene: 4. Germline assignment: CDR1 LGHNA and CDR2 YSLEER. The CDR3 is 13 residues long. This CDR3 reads CASSQEWAGGQYF. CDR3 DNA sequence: TGCGCCAGCAGCCAAGAATGGGCGGGGGGGCAGTATTTT.

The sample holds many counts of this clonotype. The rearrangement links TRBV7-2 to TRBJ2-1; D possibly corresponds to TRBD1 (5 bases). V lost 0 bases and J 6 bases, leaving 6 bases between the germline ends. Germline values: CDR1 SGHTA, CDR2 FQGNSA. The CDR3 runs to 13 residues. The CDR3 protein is CASSLAQGNEQFF. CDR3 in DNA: TGTGCCAGCAGCTTAGCGCAGGGCAATGAGCAGTTCTTC.

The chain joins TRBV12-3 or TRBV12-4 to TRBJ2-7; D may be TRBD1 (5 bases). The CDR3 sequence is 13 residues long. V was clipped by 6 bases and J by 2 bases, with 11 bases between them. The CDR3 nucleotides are TGTGCCAGCAGCTCGGACACCGCCTACGAGCAGTACTTC. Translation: CASSSDTAYEQYF.

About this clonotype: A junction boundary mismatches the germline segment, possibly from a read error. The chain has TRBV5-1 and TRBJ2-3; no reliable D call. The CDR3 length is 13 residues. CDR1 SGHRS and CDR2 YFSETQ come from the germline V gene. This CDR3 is CAGSSRYTDTQYF. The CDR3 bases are TGCGCCGGCAGCTCCAGGTACACAGATACGCAGTATTTT.

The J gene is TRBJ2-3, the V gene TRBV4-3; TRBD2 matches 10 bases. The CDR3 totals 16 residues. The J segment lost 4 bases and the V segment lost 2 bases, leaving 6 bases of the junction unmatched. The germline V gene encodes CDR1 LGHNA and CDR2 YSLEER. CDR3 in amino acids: CASSQRTSGGADTQYF. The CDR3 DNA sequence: TGCGCCAGCAGCCAACGCACCAGCGGGGGGGCAGATACGCAGTATTTT.

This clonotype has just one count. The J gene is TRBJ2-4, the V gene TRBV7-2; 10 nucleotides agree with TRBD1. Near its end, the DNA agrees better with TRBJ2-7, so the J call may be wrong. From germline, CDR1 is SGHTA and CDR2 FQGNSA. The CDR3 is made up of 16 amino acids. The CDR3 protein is CASREGGDRGPYEQYF. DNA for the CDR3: TGTGCCAGCAGGGAAGGGGGGGACAGGGGACCATACGAGCAGTACTTC.

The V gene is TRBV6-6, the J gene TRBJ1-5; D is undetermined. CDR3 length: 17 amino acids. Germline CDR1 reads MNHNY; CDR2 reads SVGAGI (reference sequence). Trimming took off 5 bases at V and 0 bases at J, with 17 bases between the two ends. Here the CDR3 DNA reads TGTGCCAGCAGTCCCTTCCCAAAGTTGACTAGCAATCAGCCCCAGCATTTT. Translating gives CASSPFPKLTSNQPQHF.

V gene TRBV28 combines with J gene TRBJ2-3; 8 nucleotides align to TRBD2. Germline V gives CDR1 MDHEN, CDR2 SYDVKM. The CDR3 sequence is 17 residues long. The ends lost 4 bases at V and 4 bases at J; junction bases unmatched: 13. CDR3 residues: CASSSHATGGASDTQYF. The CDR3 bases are TGTGCCAGCAGTTCCCACGCTACCGGGGGGGCATCAGATACGCAGTATTTT.

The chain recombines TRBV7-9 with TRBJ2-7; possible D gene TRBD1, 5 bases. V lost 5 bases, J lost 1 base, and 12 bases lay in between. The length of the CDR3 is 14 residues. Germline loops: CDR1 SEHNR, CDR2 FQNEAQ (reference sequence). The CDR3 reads CASSPPDRSYEQYF. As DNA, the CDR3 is TGTGCCAGCAGCCCCCCAGACAGATCCTACGAGCAGTACTTC.

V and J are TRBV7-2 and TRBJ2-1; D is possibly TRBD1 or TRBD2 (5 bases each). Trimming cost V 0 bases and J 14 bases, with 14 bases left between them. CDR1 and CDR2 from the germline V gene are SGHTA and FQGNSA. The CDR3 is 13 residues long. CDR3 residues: CASSLAGTDWEFF. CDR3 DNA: TGTGCCAGCAGCTTAGCGGGGACCGACTGGGAGTTCTTC.

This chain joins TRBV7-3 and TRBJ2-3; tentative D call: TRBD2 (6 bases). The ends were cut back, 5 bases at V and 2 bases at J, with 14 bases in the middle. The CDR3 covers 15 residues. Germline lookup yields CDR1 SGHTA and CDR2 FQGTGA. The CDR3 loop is CASSPLAGFTDTQYF. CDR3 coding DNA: TGTGCCAGCAGCCCCTTGGCGGGGTTCACAGATACGCAGTATTTT.

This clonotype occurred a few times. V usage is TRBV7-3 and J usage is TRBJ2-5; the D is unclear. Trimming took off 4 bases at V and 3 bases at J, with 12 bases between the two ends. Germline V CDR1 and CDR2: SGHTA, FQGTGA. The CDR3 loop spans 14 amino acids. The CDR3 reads CASSWEREEETQYF. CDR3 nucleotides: TGTGCCAGCAGCTGGGAAAGGGAAGAAGAGACCCAGTACTTC. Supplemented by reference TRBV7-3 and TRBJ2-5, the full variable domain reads GAGVSQTPSNKVTEKGKYVELRCDPISGHTALYWYRQSLGQGPEFLIYFQGTGAADDSGLPNDRFFAVRPEGSVSTLKIQRTERGDSAVYLCASSWEREEETQYFGPGTRLLVL.

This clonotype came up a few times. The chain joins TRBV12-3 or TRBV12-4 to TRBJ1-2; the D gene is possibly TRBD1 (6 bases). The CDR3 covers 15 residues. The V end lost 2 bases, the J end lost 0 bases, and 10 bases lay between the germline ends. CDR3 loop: CASSLRDNTNYGYTF. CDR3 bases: TGTGCCAGCAGTTTACGGGACAACACTAACTATGGCTACACCTTC.

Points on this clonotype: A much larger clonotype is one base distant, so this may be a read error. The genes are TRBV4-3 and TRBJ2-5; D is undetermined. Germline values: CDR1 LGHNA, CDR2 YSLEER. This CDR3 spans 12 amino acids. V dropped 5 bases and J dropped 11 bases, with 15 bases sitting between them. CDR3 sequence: CASSTRYNEQYF. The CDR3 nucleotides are TGCGCCAGCAGCACCAGGTACAATGAGCAGTACTTC.

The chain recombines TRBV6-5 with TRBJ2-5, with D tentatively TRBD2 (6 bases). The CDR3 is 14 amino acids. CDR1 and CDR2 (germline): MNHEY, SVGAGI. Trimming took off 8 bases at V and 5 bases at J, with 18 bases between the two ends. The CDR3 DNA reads TGTGCCAGCCGCTTCGGGCGGGGCAGTGAGACCCAGTACTTC. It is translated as CASRFGRGSETQYF.

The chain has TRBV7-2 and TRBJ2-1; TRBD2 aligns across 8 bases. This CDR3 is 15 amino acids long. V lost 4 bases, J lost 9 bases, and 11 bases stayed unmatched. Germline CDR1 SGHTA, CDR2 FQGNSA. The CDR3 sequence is CASSYSGVTRVEQFF. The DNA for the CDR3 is TGTGCCAGCAGCTATAGCGGGGTAACGAGGGTTGAGCAGTTCTTC.

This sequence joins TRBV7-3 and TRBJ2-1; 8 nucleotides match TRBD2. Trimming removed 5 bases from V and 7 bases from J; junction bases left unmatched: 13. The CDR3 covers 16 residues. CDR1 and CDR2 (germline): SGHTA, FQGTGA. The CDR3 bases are TGTGCCAGCAGCCCCAGGGGCGGGGGGTCGACGAATGAGCAGTTCTTC. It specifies CASSPRGGGSTNEQFF.

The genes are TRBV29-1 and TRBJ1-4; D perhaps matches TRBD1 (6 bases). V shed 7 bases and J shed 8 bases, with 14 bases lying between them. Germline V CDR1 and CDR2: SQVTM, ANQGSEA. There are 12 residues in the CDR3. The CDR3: CSARTGMEKLFF. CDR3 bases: TGCAGCGCCCGAACAGGGATGGAAAAACTGTTTTTT.

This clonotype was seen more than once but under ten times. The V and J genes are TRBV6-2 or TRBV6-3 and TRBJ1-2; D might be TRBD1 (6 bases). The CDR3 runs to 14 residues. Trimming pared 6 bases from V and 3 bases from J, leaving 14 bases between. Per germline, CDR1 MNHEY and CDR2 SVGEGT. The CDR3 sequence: CASSRQDADYGYTF. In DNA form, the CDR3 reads TGTGCCAGCAGCCGACAGGATGCCGACTATGGCTACACCTTC.

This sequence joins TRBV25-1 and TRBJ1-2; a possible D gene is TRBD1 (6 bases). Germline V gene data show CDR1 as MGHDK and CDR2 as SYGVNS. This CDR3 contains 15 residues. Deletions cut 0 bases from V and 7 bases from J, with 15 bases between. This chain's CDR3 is CASSEYRTGKSGYTF. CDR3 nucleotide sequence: TGTGCCAGCAGTGAATATAGAACAGGGAAGTCTGGCTACACCTTC.

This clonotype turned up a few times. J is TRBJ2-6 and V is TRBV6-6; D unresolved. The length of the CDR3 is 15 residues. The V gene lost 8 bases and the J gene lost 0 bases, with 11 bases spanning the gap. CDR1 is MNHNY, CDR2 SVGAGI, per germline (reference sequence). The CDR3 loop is CASLTQGSGANVLTF. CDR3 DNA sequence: TGTGCCAGCCTAACGCAAGGCTCTGGGGCCAACGTCCTGACTTTC.

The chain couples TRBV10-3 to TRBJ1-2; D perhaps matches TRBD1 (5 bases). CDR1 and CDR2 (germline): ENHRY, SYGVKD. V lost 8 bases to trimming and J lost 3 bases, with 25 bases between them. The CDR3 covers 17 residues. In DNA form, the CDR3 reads TGTGCCATCCGGGAATGGGCATCGGGGCAGCGGGACTATGGCTACACCTTC. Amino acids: CAIREWASGQRDYGYTF.

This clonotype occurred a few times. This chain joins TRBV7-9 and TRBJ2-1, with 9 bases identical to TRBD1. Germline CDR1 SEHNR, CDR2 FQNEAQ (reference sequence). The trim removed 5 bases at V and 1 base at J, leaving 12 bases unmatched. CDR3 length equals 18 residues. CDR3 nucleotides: TGTGCCAGCAGCCCGCGGACAGGGGTGATTGGGTCCTACAATGAGCAGTTCTTC. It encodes CASSPRTGVIGSYNEQFF.

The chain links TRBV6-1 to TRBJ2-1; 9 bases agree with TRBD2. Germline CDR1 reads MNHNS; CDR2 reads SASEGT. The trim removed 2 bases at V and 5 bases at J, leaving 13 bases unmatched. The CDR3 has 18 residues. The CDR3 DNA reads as TGTGCCAGCAGTGAAAGGGGAGCAGCGGGGGGCCCGAACAATGAGCAGTTCTTC. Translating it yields CASSERGAAGGPNNEQFF.